This record looks at one T cell receptor beta chain sequence and its context. Its cognate antigen is unknown. Libraries were prepared by immunoSEQ multiplex PCR; TCRdb keeps only in-frame clonotypes and omits some of them. This sample has just over 70,000 clones; 84% occur once, and the top ten carry less than 0.45%. This sample is drawn from a study of graft-versus-host responses after intestinal transplantation. Overall study context: Recipients had transplants, and these were multivisceral, liver-intestinal, or isolated intestinal.

Findings and caveats of the study: Clonal ratios of graft-versus-host to host-versus-graft in allografts were high for patients exhibiting graft-donor T cell macrochimerism. Among recipient marrow samples, GvH clones were found; some appeared first in ileum or blood. There was an association between peak levels of circulating GvH clones and early post-transplant HvG declines.

The junction had 7 bases not matched to a gene; V was cut back by 2 bases and J by 0 bases. CDR1 GTSNPN and CDR2 SVGIG come from the germline V gene (reference sequence). The length of the CDR3 is 16 residues. J is TRBJ2-3 and V is TRBV30; 8 positions agree with TRBD2. The specimen comprised unstimulated CD4+ T cells sorted from spleen or lymph node cells, sampled before transplant. This sequence originates from a human donor who was the organ donor for an intestinal transplant. For the CDR3, the DNA is TGTGCCTGGAGTCGCGGGGGGCAGATTAGCACAGATACGCAGTATTTT. It specifies CAWSRGGQISTDTQYF. Full variable domain (outside the CDR3, taken from reference TRBV30 and TRBJ2-3): SQTIHQWPATLVQPVGSPLSLECTVEGTSNPNLYWYRQAAGRGLQLLFYSVGIGQISSEVPQNLSASRPQDRQFILSSKKLLLSDSGFYLCAWSRGGQISTDTQYFGPGTRLTVL.